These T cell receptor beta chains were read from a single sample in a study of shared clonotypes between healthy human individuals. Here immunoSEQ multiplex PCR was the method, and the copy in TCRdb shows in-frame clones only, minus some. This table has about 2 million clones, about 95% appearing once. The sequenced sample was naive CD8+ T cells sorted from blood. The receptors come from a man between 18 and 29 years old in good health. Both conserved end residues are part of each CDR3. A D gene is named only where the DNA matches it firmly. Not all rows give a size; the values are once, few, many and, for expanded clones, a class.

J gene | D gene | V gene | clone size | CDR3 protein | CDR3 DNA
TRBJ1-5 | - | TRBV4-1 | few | CASSQRVMVNQPQHF | TGCGCCAGCAGCCAACGGGTGATGGTCAATCAGCCCCAGCATTTT
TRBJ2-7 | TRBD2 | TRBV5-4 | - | CASSLPSGGFYEQYF | TGTGCCAGCAGCCTTCCTAGCGGGGGATTCTACGAGCAGTACTTC
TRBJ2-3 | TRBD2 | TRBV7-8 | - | CASSSTLAGVYPDTQYF | TGTGCCAGCAGCTCAACGCTAGCGGGAGTTTACCCAGATACGCAGTATTTT
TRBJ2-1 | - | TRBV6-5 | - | CASSYDGGASYNEQFF | TGTGCCAGCAGTTACGATGGGGGGGCTTCCTACAATGAGCAGTTCTTC
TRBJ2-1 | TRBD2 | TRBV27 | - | CASSLLSGGAYNEQFF | TGTGCCAGCAGCCTCCTTAGCGGGGGCGCCTACAATGAGCAGTTCTTC
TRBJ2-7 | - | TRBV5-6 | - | CASSLDLDSGYEQYF | TGTGCCAGCAGCTTGGACCTAGACAGCGGCTACGAGCAGTACTTC
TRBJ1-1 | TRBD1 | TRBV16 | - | CASSLMAGQMNTEAFF | TGTGCCAGCAGCCTAATGGCGGGACAGATGAACACTGAAGCTTTCTTT
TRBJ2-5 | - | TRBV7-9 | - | CASSTKRTAPQETQYF | TGTGCCAGCAGCACTAAAAGGACAGCCCCCCAAGAGACCCAGTACTTC
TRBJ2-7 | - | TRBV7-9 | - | CASSRDGSSYEQYF | TGTGCCAGCAGCCGCGACGGGAGCTCCTACGAGCAGTACTTC
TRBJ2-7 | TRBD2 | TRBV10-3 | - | CAISESGASGVYEQYF | TGTGCCATCAGTGAGTCCGGCGCTAGCGGCGTTTACGAGCAGTACTTC
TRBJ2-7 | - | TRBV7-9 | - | CASSFEAGIAYEQYF | TGTGCCAGCAGTTTCGAGGCGGGGATTGCCTACGAGCAGTACTTC
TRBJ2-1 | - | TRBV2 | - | CAIKGGLGNEQFF | TGTGCCATCAAGGGCGGTTTGGGGAATGAGCAGTTCTTC
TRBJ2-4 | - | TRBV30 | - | CAWTGTPGSIQYF | TGTGCCTGGACGGGAACCCCAGGAAGCATTCAGTACTTC
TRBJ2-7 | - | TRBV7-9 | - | CASSHHEGEQYF | TGTGCCAGCAGCCACCACGAGGGCGAGCAGTACTTC
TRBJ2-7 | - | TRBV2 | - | CASSEDVGPSSYEQYF | TGTGCCAGCAGTGAGGACGTGGGGCCTAGCTCCTACGAGCAGTACTTC
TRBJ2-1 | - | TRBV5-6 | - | CASWGPRNEQFF | TGTGCCAGCTGGGGGCCGCGGAATGAGCAGTTCTTC
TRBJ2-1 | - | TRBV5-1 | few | CASSIDGGVYNEQFF | TGCGCCAGCAGCATTGATGGCGGGGTGTACAATGAGCAGTTCTTC
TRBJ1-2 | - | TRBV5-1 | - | CASSLGQGGSGYTF | TGCGCCAGCAGCTTGGGGCAGGGAGGAAGTGGCTACACCTTC
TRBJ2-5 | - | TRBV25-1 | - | CASSESWQETQYF | TGTGCCAGCAGTGAATCGTGGCAAGAGACCCAGTACTTC
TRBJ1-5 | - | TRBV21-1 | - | CASSKGTREGGDQPQHF | TGTGCCAGCAGCAAAGGAACCCGAGAGGGTGGGGATCAGCCCCAGCATTTT
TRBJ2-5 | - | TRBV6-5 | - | CASSSAGKETQYF | TGTGCCAGCAGTTCGGCAGGAAAAGAGACCCAGTACTTC
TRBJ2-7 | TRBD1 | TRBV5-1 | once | CASSSTGGPYEQYF | TGCGCCAGCAGCTCAACAGGGGGCCCCTACGAGCAGTACTTC